The source of this TCR beta chain is a study of T-cell reconstitution after alpha-beta-depleted transplantation in children. Study observations and caveats: Alpha-beta T cells present about two months after transplant were reported to originate from several hundred expanded graft clones. Where some patients showed high TCRbeta diversity at day 60, it came from recipient T cells and thymic progenitors that had survived. From newly produced T cells came most of the T-cell counts and diversity one year after transplant.

A word on this clonotype: What it recognizes is unknown.

The TCRbeta library incorporated unique molecular identifiers. TCRdb reprocessed the PCR reads with MiXCR, giving one entry per CDR3 protein. The table has about 210,000 distinct CDR3 sequences, approximately 15% seen once. The V and J ends lost 9 bases and 6 bases respectively, with 13 bases between them. The CDR3 runs 12 residues. Germline values: CDR1 LNHNV, CDR2 YYDKDF (reference sequence). This clonotype was sampled from a male patient under 10 years old who had a stem cell transplant for acute lymphoblastic leukemia, so the T cells may come from the graft donor. The material sequenced was PBMCs, mostly from graft donor cells, taken 360 days after TCRalphabeta/CD19-depleted stem cell transplant. The genes are TRBV15 and TRBJ2-3; D might be TRBD1 (5 bases). The CDR3 loop is CATQNQGDTQYF. DNA of the CDR3: TGTGCCACGCAAAATCAGGGTGATACGCAGTATTTT.